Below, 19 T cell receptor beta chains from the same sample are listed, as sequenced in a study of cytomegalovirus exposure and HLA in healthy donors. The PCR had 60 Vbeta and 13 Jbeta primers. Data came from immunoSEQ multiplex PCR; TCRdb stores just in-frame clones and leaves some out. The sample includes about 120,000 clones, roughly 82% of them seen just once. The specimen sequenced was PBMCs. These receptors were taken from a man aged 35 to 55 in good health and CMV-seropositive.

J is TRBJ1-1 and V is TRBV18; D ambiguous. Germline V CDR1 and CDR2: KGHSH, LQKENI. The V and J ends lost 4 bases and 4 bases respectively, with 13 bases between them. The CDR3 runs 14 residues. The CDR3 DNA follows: TGTGCCAGCTCACTCCCGGGGTCGGTCACTGAAGCTTTCTTT. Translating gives CASSLPGSVTEAFF.

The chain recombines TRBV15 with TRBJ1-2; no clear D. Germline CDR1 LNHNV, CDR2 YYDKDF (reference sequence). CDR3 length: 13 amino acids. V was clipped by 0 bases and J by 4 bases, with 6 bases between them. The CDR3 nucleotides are TGTGCCACCAGCAGAGAAAATCTCTATGGCTACACCTTC. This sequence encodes CATSRENLYGYTF. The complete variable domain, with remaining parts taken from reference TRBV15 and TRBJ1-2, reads DAMVIQNPRYQVTQFGKPVTLSCSQTLNHNVMYWYQQKSSQAPKLLFHYYDKDFNNEADTPDNFQSRRPNTSFCFLDIRSPGLGDTAMYLCATSRENLYGYTFGSGTRLTVV.

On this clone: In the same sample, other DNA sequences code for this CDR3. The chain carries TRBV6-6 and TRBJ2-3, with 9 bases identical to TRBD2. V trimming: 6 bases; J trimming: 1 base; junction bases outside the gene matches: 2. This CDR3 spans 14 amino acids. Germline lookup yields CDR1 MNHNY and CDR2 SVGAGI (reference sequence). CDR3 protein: CASSSSGGTDTQYF. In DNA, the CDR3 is TGTGCCAGCAGCTCTAGCGGGGGCACAGATACGCAGTATTTT.

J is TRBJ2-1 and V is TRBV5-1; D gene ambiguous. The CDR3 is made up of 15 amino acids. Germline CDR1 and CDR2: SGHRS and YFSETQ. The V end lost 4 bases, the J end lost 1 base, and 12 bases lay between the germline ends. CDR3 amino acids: CASSIDLDSYNEQFF. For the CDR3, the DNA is TGCGCCAGCAGCATAGACTTGGATTCCTACAATGAGCAGTTCTTC. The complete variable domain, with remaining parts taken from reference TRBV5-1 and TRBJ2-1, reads KAGVTQTPRYLIKTRGQQVTLSCSPISGHRSVSWYQQTPGQGLQFLFEYFSETQRNKGNFPGRFSGRQFSNSRSEMNVSTLELGDSALYLCASSIDLDSYNEQFFGPGTRLTVL.

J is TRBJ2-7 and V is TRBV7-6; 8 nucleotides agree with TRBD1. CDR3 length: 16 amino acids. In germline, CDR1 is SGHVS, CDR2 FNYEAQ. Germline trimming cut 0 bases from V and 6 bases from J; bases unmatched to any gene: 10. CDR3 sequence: CASSLAGQGAFAEQYF. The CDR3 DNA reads TGTGCCAGCAGCTTAGCCGGCCAGGGGGCCTTCGCCGAGCAGTACTTC. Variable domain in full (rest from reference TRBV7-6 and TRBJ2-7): GAGVSQSPRYKVTKRGQDVALRCDPISGHVSLYWYRQALGQGPEFLTYFNYEAQQDKSGLPNDRFSAERPEGSISTLTIQRTEQRDSAMYRCASSLAGQGAFAEQYFGPGTRLTVT.

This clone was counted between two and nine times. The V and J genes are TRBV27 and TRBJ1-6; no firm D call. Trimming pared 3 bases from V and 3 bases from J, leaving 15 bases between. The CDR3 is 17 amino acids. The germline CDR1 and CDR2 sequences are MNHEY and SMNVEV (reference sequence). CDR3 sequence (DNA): TGTGCCAGCAGTTTCTCTCGTCGCGGGAACTATAATTCACCCCTCCACTTT. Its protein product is CASSFSRRGNYNSPLHF.

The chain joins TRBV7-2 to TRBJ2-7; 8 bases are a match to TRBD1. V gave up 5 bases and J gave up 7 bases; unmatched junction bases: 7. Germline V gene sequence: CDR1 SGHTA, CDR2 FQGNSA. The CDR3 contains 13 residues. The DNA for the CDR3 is TGTGCCAGCAGCCCCGGGACAGGCGGGGAGCAGTACTTC. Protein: CASSPGTGGEQYF.

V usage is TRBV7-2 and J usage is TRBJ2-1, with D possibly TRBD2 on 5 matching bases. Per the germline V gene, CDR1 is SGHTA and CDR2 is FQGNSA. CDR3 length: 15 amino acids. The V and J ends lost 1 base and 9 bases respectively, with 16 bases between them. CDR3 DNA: TGTGCCAGCAGCTTAGGGCTGATAATAGAGGGTGAGCAGTTCTTC. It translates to CASSLGLIIEGEQFF. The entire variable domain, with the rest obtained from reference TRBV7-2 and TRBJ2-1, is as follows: GAGVSQSPSNKVTEKGKDVELRCDPISGHTALYWYRQSLGQGLEFLIYFQGNSAPDKSGLPSDRFSAERTGGSVSTLTIQRTQQEDSAVYLCASSLGLIIEGEQFFGPGTRLTVL.

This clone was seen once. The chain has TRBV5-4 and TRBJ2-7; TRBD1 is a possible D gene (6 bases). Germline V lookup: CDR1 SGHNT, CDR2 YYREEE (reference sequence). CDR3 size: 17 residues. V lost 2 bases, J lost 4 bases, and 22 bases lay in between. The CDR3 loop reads CASSLGQTVETRYEQYF. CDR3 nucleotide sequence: TGTGCCAGCAGCTTAGGACAGACGGTGGAGACTCGATACGAGCAGTACTTC.

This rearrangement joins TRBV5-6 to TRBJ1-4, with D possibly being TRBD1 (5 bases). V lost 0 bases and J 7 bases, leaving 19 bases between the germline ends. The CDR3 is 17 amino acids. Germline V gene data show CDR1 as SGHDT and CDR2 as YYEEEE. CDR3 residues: CASSLALGAVGGEKLFF. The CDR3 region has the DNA TGTGCCAGCAGCTTGGCCTTAGGGGCGGTCGGCGGTGAAAAACTGTTTTTT.

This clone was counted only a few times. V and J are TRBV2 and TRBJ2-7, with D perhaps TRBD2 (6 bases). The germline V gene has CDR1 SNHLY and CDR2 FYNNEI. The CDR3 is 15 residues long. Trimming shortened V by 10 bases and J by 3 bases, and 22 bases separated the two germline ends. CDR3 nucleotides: TGTGCCATCGCCGTACCCGGGACTCAAGTCTACGAGCAGTACTTC. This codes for CAIAVPGTQVYEQYF.

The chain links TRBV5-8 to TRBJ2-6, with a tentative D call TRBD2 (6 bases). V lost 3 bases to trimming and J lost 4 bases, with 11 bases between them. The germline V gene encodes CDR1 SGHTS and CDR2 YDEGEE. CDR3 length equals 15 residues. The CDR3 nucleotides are TGTGCCAGCAGCTGGGGGGTAGGAGGGGCCAACGTCCTGACTTTC. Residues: CASSWGVGGANVLTF.

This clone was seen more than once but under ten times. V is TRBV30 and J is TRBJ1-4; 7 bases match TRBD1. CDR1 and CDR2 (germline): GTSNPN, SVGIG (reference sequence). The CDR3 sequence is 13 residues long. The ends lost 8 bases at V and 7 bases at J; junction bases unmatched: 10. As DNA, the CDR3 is TGTGCCATAGGGGCAGGGGGAGGTGAAAAACTGTTTTTT. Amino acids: CAIGAGGGEKLFF.

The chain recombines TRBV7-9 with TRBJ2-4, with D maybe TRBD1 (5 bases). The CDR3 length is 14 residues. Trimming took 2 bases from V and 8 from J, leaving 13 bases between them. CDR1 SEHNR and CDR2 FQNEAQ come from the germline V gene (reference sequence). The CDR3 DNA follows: TGTGCCAGCAGCTTATCCACCCCCAGGGACATTCAGTACTTC. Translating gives CASSLSTPRDIQYF. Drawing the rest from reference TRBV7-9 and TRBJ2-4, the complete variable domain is DTGVSQNPRHKITKRGQNVTFRCDPISEHNRLYWYRQTLGQGPEFLTYFQNEAQLEKSRLLSDRFSAERPKGSFSTLEIQRTEQGDSAMYLCASSLSTPRDIQYFGAGTRLSVL.

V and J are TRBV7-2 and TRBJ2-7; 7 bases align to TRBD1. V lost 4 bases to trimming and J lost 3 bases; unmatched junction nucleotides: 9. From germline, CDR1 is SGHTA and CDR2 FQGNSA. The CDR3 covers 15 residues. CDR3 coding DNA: TGTGCCAGCAGCTACGGGACAGATAATTTCTACGAGCAGTACTTC. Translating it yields CASSYGTDNFYEQYF.

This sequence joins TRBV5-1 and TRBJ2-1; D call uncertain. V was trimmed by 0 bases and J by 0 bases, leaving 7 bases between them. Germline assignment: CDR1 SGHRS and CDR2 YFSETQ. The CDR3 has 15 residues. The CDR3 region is CASSLATSSYNEQFF. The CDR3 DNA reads TGCGCCAGCAGCTTGGCAACGAGCTCCTACAATGAGCAGTTCTTC.

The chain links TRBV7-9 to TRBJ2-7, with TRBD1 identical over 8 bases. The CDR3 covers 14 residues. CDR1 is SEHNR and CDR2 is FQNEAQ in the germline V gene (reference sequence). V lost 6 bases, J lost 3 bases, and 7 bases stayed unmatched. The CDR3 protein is CASRPDRGLYEQYF. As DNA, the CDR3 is TGTGCCAGCAGACCCGACAGGGGACTCTACGAGCAGTACTTC.

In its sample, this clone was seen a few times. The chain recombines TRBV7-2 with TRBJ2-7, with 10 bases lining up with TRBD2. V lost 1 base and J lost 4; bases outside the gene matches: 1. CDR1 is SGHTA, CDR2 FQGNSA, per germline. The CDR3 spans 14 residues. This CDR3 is CASSLVGLAYEQYF. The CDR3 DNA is TGTGCCAGCAGCTTAGTGGGACTAGCGTACGAGCAGTACTTC.

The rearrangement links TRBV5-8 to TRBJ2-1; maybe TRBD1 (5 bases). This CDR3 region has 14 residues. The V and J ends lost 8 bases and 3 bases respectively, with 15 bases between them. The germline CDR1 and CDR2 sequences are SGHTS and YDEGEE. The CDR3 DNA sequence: TGTGCCAGTCTTAAGGGGCCAGGCTACAATGAGCAGTTCTTC. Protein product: CASLKGPGYNEQFF.